This T cell receptor (beta chain) emerged from a study of technical replicates of blood from a few donors. The repertoire was sequenced with immunoSEQ multiplex PCR; TCRdb's copy has only in-frame clones and lacks some. The data hold approximately 75,000 clones, with 90% to 96% observed a single time. This CDR3 region has 14 residues. The ends were cut back, 5 bases at V and 8 bases at J, with 15 bases in the middle. Germline V lookup: CDR1 MNHEY, CDR2 SMNVEV (reference sequence). The TCR originated in a human donor in good health. V is TRBV27 and J is TRBJ2-2; D might be TRBD2 (6 bases). Sample: T cells isolated from PBMCs. The CDR3 nucleotides are TGTGCCAGCAGTCCCCGGAGGGGACGGGGGGAGCTGTTTTTT. It yields the protein CASSPRRGRGELFF.